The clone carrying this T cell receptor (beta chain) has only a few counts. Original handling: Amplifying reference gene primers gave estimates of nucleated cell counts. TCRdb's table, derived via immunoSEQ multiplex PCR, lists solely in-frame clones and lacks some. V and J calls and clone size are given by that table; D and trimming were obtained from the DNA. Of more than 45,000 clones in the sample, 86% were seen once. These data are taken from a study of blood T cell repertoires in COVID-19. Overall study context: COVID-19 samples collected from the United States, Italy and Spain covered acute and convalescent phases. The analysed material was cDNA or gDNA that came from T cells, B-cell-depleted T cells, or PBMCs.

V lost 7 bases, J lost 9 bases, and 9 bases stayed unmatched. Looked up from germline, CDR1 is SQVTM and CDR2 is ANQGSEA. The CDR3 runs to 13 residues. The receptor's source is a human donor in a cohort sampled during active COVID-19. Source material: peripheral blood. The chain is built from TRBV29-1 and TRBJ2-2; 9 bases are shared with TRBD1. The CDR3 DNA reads TGCAGCGCCGGGACAGGGACCGGATGGGAGCTGTTTTTT. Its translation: CSAGTGTGWELFF.